Below are 24 T cell receptor beta chains sequenced from a single sample in a study of CD8+ T cells in alopecia areata. Sequencing relied on a cDNA template that was reverse transcribed from extracted RNA. The assay was immunoSEQ multiplex PCR, and TCRdb's table has in-frame clones only and misses some. The table has 150,000 to 200,000 clones, roughly 60% seen once. Specimen: CD4+ T cells sorted from blood. All receptors come from a human donor in good health.

This clone has just a few counts. The V and J genes are TRBV21-1 and TRBJ2-7; the D call of TRBD2 is as the table states it, not checked on the DNA. TRBV21-1 is an annotated pseudogene. The CDR3 consists of 15 residues. The CDR3 loop reads CASSRQDSKAYEQYF. DNA of the CDR3: TGTGCCAGCAGCAGGCAGGACTCCAAAGCCTACGAGCAGTACTTC.

V gene TRBV10-3 combines with J gene TRBJ2-3, with D tentatively TRBD1 or TRBD2 (5 bases each). Germline V lookup: CDR1 ENHRY, CDR2 SYGVKD. V was clipped by 2 bases and J by 3 bases, with 9 bases between them. The CDR3 is 14 amino acids. The CDR3 DNA reads TGTGCCATCAGTGAGAGAGAGGGGACAGATACGCAGTATTTT. Translation: CAISEREGTDTQYF.

The chain recombines TRBV30 with TRBJ1-1, with D perhaps TRBD1 (6 bases). The V gene lost 3 bases and the J gene lost 4 bases, with 15 bases spanning the gap. In germline, CDR1 is GTSNPN, CDR2 SVGIG (reference sequence). This CDR3 comprises 14 residues. The CDR3 nucleotides read TGTGCCTGGAGAACTTTTGGACAGTCCACTGAAGCTTTCTTT. Translating it yields CAWRTFGQSTEAFF.

The genes are TRBV5-1 and TRBJ2-7, with D uncertain. With 2 bases removed from V and 2 bases from J, the gap between germline ends came to 8 bases. The CDR3 has 13 residues. The germline CDR1 and CDR2 sequences are SGHRS and YFSETQ. The CDR3 loop is CASSFSFTYEQYF. The CDR3 DNA reads TGCGCCAGCAGCTTTAGCTTTACCTACGAGCAGTACTTC.

This clone has just a few counts. CDR3 loop: CASTRGSADSGANVLTF. The CDR3 nucleotides are TGTGCCAGTACCAGGGGCAGTGCCGACTCTGGGGCCAACGTCCTGACTTTC. The chain employs TRBV19 and TRBJ2-6; D perhaps matches TRBD1 (6 bases). CDR1 and CDR2 from the germline V gene are LNHDA and SQIVND (reference sequence). Trimming stripped 7 bases from V and 0 bases from J, with 16 bases between. The CDR3 runs 17 residues.

There are a few counts of this clone. V usage is TRBV5-1 and J usage is TRBJ2-1; D is unresolved. Trimming left V 0 bases short and J 10 bases short, with 14 bases between. CDR1 is SGHRS and CDR2 is YFSETQ in the germline V gene. This CDR3 is built from 14 residues. CDR3 amino acids: CASSLVIASVEQFF. CDR3 nucleotides: TGCGCCAGCAGCTTGGTAATCGCTTCTGTCGAGCAGTTCTTC.

This clone was found a few times. The chain links TRBV6-5 to TRBJ2-7; 9 nucleotides line up with TRBD2. Losses at the gene ends were 5 bases for V and 2 bases for J; bases not matched to a gene: 7. The CDR3 is 15 amino acids. CDR1 and CDR2 from the germline V gene are MNHEY and SVGAGI. CDR3 sequence: CASSAVAGDPYEQYF. The CDR3 nucleotides read TGTGCCAGCAGTGCCGTAGCGGGAGATCCCTACGAGCAGTACTTC.

This clone was found a few times. This sequence joins TRBV10-3 and TRBJ2-1, with 7 positions matching TRBD1. Germline V CDR1 and CDR2: ENHRY, SYGVKD. The CDR3 runs 13 residues. J lost 6 bases, V lost 10 bases, and 9 bases had no gene match. The CDR3 bases are TGTGCCACAGGACAGGAGGTACGCAATGAGCAGTTCTTC. It yields the protein CATGQEVRNEQFF.

The rearrangement links TRBV29-1 to TRBJ2-5; 9 positions match TRBD2. Germline CDR1 SQVTM, CDR2 ANQGSEA. The CDR3 length is 13 residues. Trimming removed 6 bases from V and 5 bases from J; junction bases left unmatched: 7. This CDR3 is CSVVSGRKETQYF. The CDR3 DNA reads as TGCAGCGTGGTAAGCGGGAGGAAGGAGACCCAGTACTTC.

The V gene is TRBV27, the J gene TRBJ2-7; D possibly matches TRBD1 or TRBD2 (5 bases each). The CDR3 covers 14 residues. CDR1 and CDR2 from the germline V gene are MNHEY and SMNVEV (reference sequence). V lost 6 bases to trimming and J lost 6 bases, with 18 bases between them. CDR3 sequence reads: CASRLGDGLGEQYF. The CDR3 nucleotides read TGTGCCAGCAGACTGGGGGACGGGCTCGGCGAGCAGTACTTC.

This chain connects TRBV5-1 to TRBJ2-7; D call uncertain. V was clipped by 2 bases and J by 0 bases, with 15 bases between them. Germline CDR1 SGHRS, CDR2 YFSETQ. The CDR3 has 16 residues. The CDR3 here is CASSLTQVLSSYEQYF. Written as DNA, the CDR3 is TGCGCCAGCAGCTTAACCCAGGTACTCAGCTCCTACGAGCAGTACTTC.

This clone came up once. The gene calls are TRBV30 and TRBJ2-1, with D perhaps matching TRBD1 or TRBD2 (5 bases each). V lost 3 bases and J 3 bases, leaving 9 bases between the germline ends. The CDR3 extends over 13 amino acids. Per germline, CDR1 GTSNPN and CDR2 SVGIG (reference sequence). The CDR3 DNA reads as TGTGCCTGGAGCGGGGCTTACTACAATGAGCAGTTCTTC. Translating gives CAWSGAYYNEQFF.

This clone was detected a few times. The chain couples TRBV29-1 to TRBJ1-1; 8 nucleotides match TRBD1. The CDR3 runs to 12 residues. Germline-derived CDR1 and CDR2 are SQVTM and ANQGSEA. The V gene end was trimmed by 6 bases and the J gene end by 4 bases; junction bases not matched to a gene: 4. CDR3 protein: CSVDRVSTEAFF. CDR3 coding DNA: TGCAGCGTGGACAGGGTCTCCACTGAAGCTTTCTTT.

J is TRBJ1-1 and V is TRBV15; D ambiguous. In germline, CDR1 is LNHNV, CDR2 YYDKDF (reference sequence). This CDR3 is 15 amino acids long. Trimming removed 0 bases at V and 1 base at J, with 9 bases between. DNA of the CDR3: TGTGCCACCAGCAGAGATGGTTTGAGGAACACTGAAGCTTTCTTT. As protein: CATSRDGLRNTEAFF.

Only one count was recorded for this clone. This chain connects TRBV11-2 to TRBJ1-4, with no clear D. Trimming removed 2 bases from V and 4 bases from J, with 11 bases in between. CDR3 length equals 15 residues. The germline gives CDR1 SGHAT, CDR2 FQNNGV. CDR3: CASSLPLSDNEKLFF. For the CDR3, the DNA is TGTGCCAGCAGCTTACCACTGTCGGATAATGAAAAACTGTTTTTT.

The chain uses TRBV4-1 and TRBJ1-2, with no clear D. Per germline, CDR1 MGHRA and CDR2 YSYEKL. This CDR3 has 15 amino acids. The V and J ends lost 0 bases and 4 bases respectively, with 12 bases between them. CDR3 in DNA: TGCGCCAGCAGCCAAGACTCAGGCAGATCCTATGGCTACACCTTC. It yields the protein CASSQDSGRSYGYTF.

This clone is medium-sized by share. The chain recombines TRBV29-1 with TRBJ2-1, with a tentative D call TRBD1 (7 bases). Looked up from germline, CDR1 is SQVTM and CDR2 is ANQGSEA. The CDR3 is made up of 13 amino acids. Between the trimmed V and J ends, which lost 6 bases and 9 bases, there was a span of 18 bases. The CDR3 sequence: CSVPGRGVGEQFF. In DNA, the CDR3 is TGCAGCGTCCCCGGCAGGGGGGTGGGTGAGCAGTTCTTC.

Remarks on this clone: In the same sample, other DNA sequences code for this CDR3. The rearrangement joins TRBV29-1 to TRBJ2-3, with TRBD2 as a possible D gene (6 bases). From germline, CDR1 is SQVTM and CDR2 ANQGSEA. The ends were cut back, 3 bases at V and 0 bases at J, with 10 bases in the middle. The CDR3 is 14 amino acids. CDR3 sequence reads: CSVEAGPSTDTQYF. The CDR3, as DNA: TGCAGCGTTGAGGCGGGACCCAGCACAGATACGCAGTATTTT.

The chain joins TRBV28 to TRBJ2-3, with TRBD2 matching over 7 bases. Germline CDR1 reads MDHEN; CDR2 reads SYDVKM. CDR3 length: 14 residues. Unmatched junction bases numbered 6, after V lost 4 bases and J lost 5 bases. The chain's CDR3 is CASSSGGSRDTQYF. Here the CDR3 DNA reads TGTGCCAGCAGTTCCGGGGGGAGTAGAGATACGCAGTATTTT.

This clone was observed a few times. This chain uses TRBV19 with TRBJ2-2; D perhaps matches TRBD2 (6 bases). The germline V gene has CDR1 LNHDA and CDR2 SQIVND (reference sequence). The CDR3 spans 13 residues. Trimming took 3 bases from V and 7 from J, leaving 9 bases between them. As DNA, the CDR3 is TGTGCCAGTAGTATCCTCGGGGGCGGGGAGCTGTTTTTT. As protein: CASSILGGGELFF.

This rearrangement joins TRBV9 to TRBJ1-1, with D unresolved. The V gene lost 4 bases and the J gene lost 1 base, with 20 bases spanning the gap. CDR3 length: 17 residues. Germline loops: CDR1 SGDLS, CDR2 YYNGEE. CDR3 sequence reads: CASSPHPPPLSNTEAFF. The CDR3 nucleotides are TGTGCCAGCAGCCCCCACCCCCCTCCACTGTCGAACACTGAAGCTTTCTTT.

The V and J genes are TRBV7-9 and TRBJ1-1, with D unresolved. The CDR3 runs to 13 residues. Trimming left V 1 base short and J 5 bases short, with 8 bases between. Germline V gene sequence: CDR1 SEHNR, CDR2 FQNEAQ (reference sequence). CDR3 loop: CASSLVSATEAFF. The CDR3 nucleotides read TGTGCCAGCAGCTTAGTTTCCGCGACTGAAGCTTTCTTT.

The V gene is TRBV14, the J gene TRBJ2-7, with 7 bases aligning to TRBD1. This CDR3 region has 15 residues. Germline V gene sequence: CDR1 SGHDN, CDR2 FVKESK. V trimming: 4 bases; J trimming: 3 bases; junction bases outside the gene matches: 9. The CDR3 loop is CASSRTGRTGYEQYF. CDR3 coding DNA: TGTGCCAGCAGCCGGACCGGAAGGACAGGCTACGAGCAGTACTTC.

This clone was seen only a few times. Other DNA sequences of this sample code for an identical CDR3. The chain employs TRBV29-1 and TRBJ2-7; D might be TRBD2 (5 bases). The V gene's germline CDR1 is SQVTM and CDR2 ANQGSEA. The CDR3 sequence is 11 residues long. V was trimmed by 2 bases and J by 4 bases, leaving 6 bases between them. The CDR3 DNA reads TGCAGCGTTGAAACGGGGTACGAGCAGTACTTC. It translates to CSVETGYEQYF.